The 22 T cell receptor beta chains given below trace back to one sample, sequenced in a study of blood T cell repertoires in COVID-19. The table came from immunoSEQ multiplex PCR; TCRdb's copy has only in-frame clones and leaves some out. In the table there are approximately 120,000 clones, roughly 80% of which are singletons. The sequenced sample was peripheral blood. All receptors derive from a man aged 80 or over with COVID-19, enrolled during active disease.

The chain has TRBV6-2 or TRBV6-3 and TRBJ2-7, with 9 positions matching TRBD2. The CDR3 length is 13 residues. The germline CDR1 and CDR2 sequences are MNHEY and SVGEGT. J gave up 5 bases and V 5 bases, and 4 bases lay outside the gene matches. The CDR3 sequence: CASSLAGLNEQYF. In DNA, the CDR3 is TGTGCCAGCAGTCTAGCGGGATTAAACGAGCAGTACTTC.

The chain joins TRBV27 to TRBJ1-1, with 8 nucleotides matching TRBD1. The CDR3 sequence is 14 residues long. CDR1 and CDR2 (germline): MNHEY, SMNVEV (reference sequence). V shed 3 bases and J 4 bases; nucleotides not matched to a gene: 4. The chain's CDR3 is CASSLQGASTEAFF. The CDR3 DNA reads as TGTGCCAGCAGTTTGCAGGGGGCGAGCACTGAAGCTTTCTTT.

V is TRBV30 and J is TRBJ2-7; TRBD2 might be the D (7 bases). Looked up from germline, CDR1 is GTSNPN and CDR2 is SVGIG (reference sequence). V was pared by 3 bases and J by 4 bases, with 13 bases between. The CDR3 runs to 13 residues. The CDR3 sequence is CAWSKGGVYEQYF. The CDR3 DNA sequence: TGTGCCTGGAGCAAGGGGGGGGTATACGAGCAGTACTTC.

This chain uses TRBV5-1 with TRBJ1-5; 7 bases match TRBD1. Germline CDR1 and CDR2: SGHRS and YFSETQ. This CDR3 has 15 residues. Trimming cost V 4 bases and J 6 bases; bases outside gene matches: 10. In DNA form, the CDR3 reads TGCGCCAGCAGCCCGCGAGGGGGCACGGGTCAGCCCCAGCATTTT. It is translated as CASSPRGGTGQPQHF.

The chain carries TRBV4-3 and TRBJ2-7, with a weak D call TRBD1 (6 bases). The CDR3 runs to 14 residues. Germline CDR1 LGHNA, CDR2 YSLEER. The V and J ends lost 2 bases and 4 bases respectively, with 12 bases between them. CDR3 in DNA: TGCGCCAGCAGCCAAACTACAGGGTTTTACGAGCAGTACTTC. This gives the protein CASSQTTGFYEQYF.

The chain couples TRBV5-1 to TRBJ2-3, with a weak D call TRBD1 (5 bases). Germline CDR1 is SGHRS and CDR2 is YFSETQ. Trimming shortened V by 0 bases and J by 0 bases, and 11 bases separated the two germline ends. This CDR3 region has 16 residues. The CDR3 protein is CASSLGQFASTDTQYF. The CDR3 DNA sequence: TGCGCCAGCAGCTTGGGACAGTTCGCTAGCACAGATACGCAGTATTTT.

The chain has TRBV15 and TRBJ2-7, with TRBD2 matching 9 bases. Per the germline V gene, CDR1 is LNHNV and CDR2 is YYDKDF (reference sequence). J lost 1 base, V lost 3 bases, and 7 bases had no gene match. The CDR3 runs 16 residues. CDR3: CATSSRSGRSSYEQYF. CDR3 sequence (DNA): TGTGCCACCAGCAGTAGAAGCGGGAGGTCTTCCTACGAGCAGTACTTC.

This chain uses TRBV24-1 with TRBJ2-3; weak D call: TRBD2 (7 bases). This CDR3 comprises 16 residues. Between the trimmed V and J ends, which lost 5 bases and 3 bases, there was a span of 17 bases. Germline V CDR1 and CDR2: KGHDR, SFDVKD. CDR3 sequence: CATSAPWGGSTDTQYF. The CDR3 DNA reads TGTGCCACCAGTGCCCCGTGGGGGGGCTCGACAGATACGCAGTATTTT.

The V and J genes are TRBV6-6 and TRBJ1-1, with 12 bases identical to TRBD1. Germline CDR1 MNHNY, CDR2 SVGAGI (reference sequence). This CDR3 comprises 17 residues. Trimming removed 5 bases from V and 1 base from J; junction bases left unmatched: 8. The CDR3 protein is CASSRDRGRLGNTEAFF. The CDR3 coding sequence is TGTGCCAGCAGTCGGGACAGGGGGCGCTTAGGGAACACTGAAGCTTTCTTT.

This clone was seen a handful of times. DNA of the CDR3: TGTGCCAGCAGTTCAGACAGCTATGGCTACACCTTC. This translates into CASSSDSYGYTF. The chain combines TRBV12-3 or TRBV12-4 with TRBJ1-2; possibly TRBD1 for D (5 bases). The CDR3 is 12 residues long. V was cut by 4 bases and J by 4 bases, with 7 bases left in between.

The CDR3 loop reads CASREQGGTSNTGELFF. In DNA form, the CDR3 reads TGTGCCAGCAGAGAACAGGGTGGGACTTCGAACACCGGGGAGCTGTTTTTT. The chain has TRBV6-1 and TRBJ2-2; D assignment may be TRBD1 or TRBD2 (6 bases each). The V end lost 6 bases, the J end lost 0 bases, and 17 bases lay between the germline ends. Germline CDR1 reads MNHNS; CDR2 reads SASEGT. The CDR3 totals 17 residues.

This chain links TRBV19 with TRBJ1-6; weak D call: TRBD1 (6 bases). This CDR3 is 15 amino acids long. The V end lost 4 bases, the J end lost 7 bases, and 14 bases lay between the germline ends. Germline CDR1 LNHDA, CDR2 SQIVND (reference sequence). The CDR3: CASSSIQGSNSPLHF. The CDR3 coding sequence is TGTGCCAGTAGTAGCATACAGGGCAGCAATTCACCCCTCCACTTT.

The V call is TRBV9, the J call TRBJ2-1; 10 nucleotides match TRBD2. Germline CDR1 SGDLS, CDR2 YYNGEE. V was pared by 8 bases and J by 7 bases, with 18 bases of the junction left unmatched. There are 17 residues in the CDR3. The CDR3 is CARKIRGGSGRENEQFF. DNA for the CDR3: TGTGCCAGAAAAATTAGAGGTGGGAGCGGGAGGGAGAATGAGCAGTTCTTC.

This sequence joins TRBV5-1 and TRBJ1-4, with 7 bases fitting TRBD1. The V segment lost 2 bases and the J segment 4 bases; nucleotides outside the gene matches: 5. CDR1 is SGHRS and CDR2 is YFSETQ in the germline V gene. The CDR3 extends over 15 amino acids. The CDR3 DNA sequence: TGCGCCAGCAGCTTCCGGACAGGCCTTAATGAAAAACTGTTTTTT. The encoded protein is CASSFRTGLNEKLFF.

The chain employs TRBV28 and TRBJ1-1; D gene unclear. The CDR3 has 15 amino acids. CDR1 and CDR2 from the germline V gene are MDHEN and SYDVKM. Deletions cut 7 bases from V and 5 bases from J, with 20 bases between. CDR3 region: CASNKIQVPGTEAFF. The CDR3 coding sequence is TGTGCCAGCAACAAAATCCAGGTCCCGGGGACTGAAGCTTTCTTT.

In DNA, the CDR3 is TGTGCCAGCAGTTACCAGGGGGCAGGGCAGCCCCAGCATTTT. Translation: CASSYQGAGQPQHF. The V call is TRBV6-6, the J call TRBJ1-5; 8 nucleotides line up with TRBD1. The CDR3 has 14 amino acids. The junction had 4 bases not matched to a gene; V was cut back by 2 bases and J by 7 bases. Germline V CDR1 and CDR2: MNHNY, SVGAGI (reference sequence).

This clone has a single count. The rearrangement uses TRBV25-1 and TRBJ2-1; D is undetermined. CDR3 size: 16 residues. The germline CDR1 and CDR2 sequences are MGHDK and SYGVNS. The V and J ends lost 6 bases and 8 bases respectively, with 23 bases between them. This CDR3 reads CASRPTQTPRLYEQFF. Here the CDR3 DNA reads TGTGCCAGCAGGCCTACCCAGACGCCTAGGCTCTATGAGCAGTTCTTC.

Of note for this clone: Other DNA sequences in this specimen translate into the identical CDR3. The chain uses TRBV11-1 and TRBJ2-2; D may be TRBD2 (6 bases). V lost 7 bases to trimming and J lost 5 bases, with 17 bases between them. The germline V gene has CDR1 SGHAT and CDR2 FQDESV (reference sequence). The CDR3 contains 15 residues. CDR3 region: CASTFGSVETGELFF. In DNA, the CDR3 is TGTGCCAGCACCTTCGGGAGCGTAGAGACCGGGGAGCTGTTTTTT.

This clone was counted once. The chain joins TRBV27 to TRBJ2-2, with 12 bases matching TRBD1. Germline V CDR1 and CDR2: MNHEY, SMNVEV (reference sequence). The junction had 11 bases not matched to a gene; V was cut back by 8 bases and J by 7 bases. The CDR3 loop spans 16 amino acids. This chain's CDR3 is CASHTRDRGLGGELFF. The CDR3 coding sequence is TGTGCCAGCCACACTAGGGACAGGGGGCTGGGCGGGGAGCTGTTTTTT.

This chain connects TRBV7-2 to TRBJ2-1; D ambiguous. The germline gives CDR1 SGHTA, CDR2 FQGNSA. There are 13 residues in the CDR3. V was shortened by 2 bases and J by 5 bases, with 7 bases between the two germline ends. For the CDR3, the DNA is TGTGCCAGCAGCTTAACGGTGAACAATGAGCAGTTCTTC. As protein: CASSLTVNNEQFF.

The rearrangement uses TRBV5-5 and TRBJ1-6; possibly TRBD1 for D (5 bases). Trimming shortened V by 4 bases and J by 7 bases, and 12 bases separated the two germline ends. CDR3 length: 14 amino acids. The germline CDR1 and CDR2 sequences are SGHKS and YYEKEE (reference sequence). The DNA of the CDR3 is TGTGCCAGCAGCCCAGGGACTTTCAATTCACCCCTCCACTTT. Its protein is CASSPGTFNSPLHF.

The V and J genes are TRBV28 and TRBJ2-3; TRBD2 is a possible D gene (7 bases). Trimming removed 4 bases from V and 1 base from J, with 21 bases in between. The length of the CDR3 is 18 residues. Germline V CDR1 and CDR2: MDHEN, SYDVKM. CDR3 nucleotides: TGTGCCAGCAGTTCCCTGGGGGCGAGCGGGGCAGGCACAGATACGCAGTATTTT. Its protein is CASSSLGASGAGTDTQYF.